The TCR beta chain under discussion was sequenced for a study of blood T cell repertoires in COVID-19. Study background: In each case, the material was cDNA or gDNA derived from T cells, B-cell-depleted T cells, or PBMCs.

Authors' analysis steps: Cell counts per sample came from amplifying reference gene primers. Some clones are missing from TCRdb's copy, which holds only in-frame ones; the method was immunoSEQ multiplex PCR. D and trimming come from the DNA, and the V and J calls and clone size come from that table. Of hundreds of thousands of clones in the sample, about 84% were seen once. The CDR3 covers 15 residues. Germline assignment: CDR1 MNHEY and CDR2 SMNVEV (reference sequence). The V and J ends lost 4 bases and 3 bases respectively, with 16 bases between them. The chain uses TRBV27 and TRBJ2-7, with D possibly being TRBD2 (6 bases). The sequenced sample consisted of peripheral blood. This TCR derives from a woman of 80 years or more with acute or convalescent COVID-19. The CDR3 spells CASSSPVRGNYEQYF. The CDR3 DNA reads TGTGCCAGCAGTTCCCCAGTACGCGGGAACTACGAGCAGTACTTC.